Listed here are 13 T cell receptor beta chains from one sample, sequenced in a study of human T cells and chemical hapten exposure. The time point denotes: patch test 3, about 24 weeks after DPC sensitization. Documented treatment: therapeutic diphenylcyclopropenone sensitization with weekly scalp DPC. TCRdb recomputed calls from the RACE reads with MiXCR, one row per CDR3 protein. Of 90,000 to 140,000 distinct CDR3 sequences detected, around 35% appear once; the ten largest clones hold about 2.9%. Sequencing was performed on whole blood, taken in connection with sensitization to the hapten diphenylcyclopropenone (DPC). Receptor source: a man aged 35 to 55 with alopecia areata. Some clones in this sample may be carry-over from other donors' samples.

The chain uses TRBV6-5 and TRBJ1-3, with a tentative D call TRBD1 (5 bases). Germline CDR1 is MNHEY and CDR2 is SVGAGI. The CDR3 length is 15 residues. V lost 6 bases to trimming and J lost 3 bases, with 15 bases between them. The CDR3 coding sequence is TGTGCCAGCAGCTTTCTTAGGGGCTTTGGAAACACCATATATTTT. This codes for CASSFLRGFGNTIYF.

The chain employs TRBV7-2 and TRBJ2-3; 9 bases map to TRBD1. Per germline, CDR1 SGHTA and CDR2 FQGNSA. This CDR3 is built from 16 residues. The V segment lost 3 bases and the J segment 3 bases; nucleotides outside the gene matches: 7. CDR3 nucleotides: TGTGCCAGCAGCTTGGGGGGACAGGGCGAAACAGATACGCAGTATTTT. Its protein is CASSLGGQGETDTQYF.

This clonotype was recorded at least ten times. The rearrangement joins TRBV7-9 to TRBJ2-1; D not certain. This CDR3 region has 13 residues. Per the germline V gene, CDR1 is SEHNR and CDR2 is FQNEAQ (reference sequence). With 5 bases removed from V and 4 bases from J, the gap between germline ends came to 9 bases. DNA for the CDR3: TGTGCCAGCAGCCAGAACCAATACAATGAGCAGTTCTTC. This codes for CASSQNQYNEQFF.

The chain has TRBV12-3 or TRBV12-4 and TRBJ1-2; 9 positions agree with TRBD1. CDR3 length: 15 residues. The V gene end was trimmed by 3 bases and the J gene end by 8 bases; junction bases not matched to a gene: 10. CDR3 in DNA: TGTGCCAGCAGTTTCGGCGACAGGGGGTACAGCGGCTACACCTTC. Its protein is CASSFGDRGYSGYTF.

This CDR3 reads CASSLWVLAGANTGELFF. The CDR3 DNA sequence: TGTGCCAGCAGCTTATGGGTTTTAGCGGGGGCGAACACCGGGGAGCTGTTTTTT. The chain has TRBV7-8 and TRBJ2-2; 9 bases are a match to TRBD2. The CDR3 consists of 18 residues. With 2 bases clipped from V and 0 bases from J, the junction kept 7 bases outside the gene matches. Germline-derived CDR1 and CDR2 are SGHVS and FQNEAQ.

This chain joins TRBV6-5 and TRBJ1-6; 7 bases are shared with TRBD1. The CDR3 totals 17 residues. With V trimmed by 6 bases and J by 7 bases, 15 bases remained unmatched. The germline V gene encodes CDR1 MNHEY and CDR2 SVGAGI. Here the CDR3 DNA reads TGTGCCAGCAGATCCCCGGGACAGTTTAAGGCCAATTCACCCCTCCACTTT. The encoded protein is CASRSPGQFKANSPLHF.

This clonotype was picked up a small number of times. The chain carries TRBV12-3 or TRBV12-4 and TRBJ1-4, with D tentatively TRBD1 (5 bases). The CDR3 totals 13 residues. With 6 bases removed from V and 6 bases from J, the gap between germline ends came to 11 bases. The CDR3 reads CASRGTVYEKLFF. The DNA of the CDR3 is TGTGCCAGCAGGGGGACCGTGTATGAAAAACTGTTTTTT.

In DNA form, the CDR3 reads TGTGCCAGCAGCCAAGATGGGACTAGAAGTGCCTACGAGCAGTACGTC. Translated: CASSQDGTRSAYEQYV. The chain links TRBV3-1 to TRBJ2-7; 8 bases map to TRBD2. J gave up 2 bases and V 0 bases, and 6 bases lay outside the gene matches. The CDR3 loop spans 16 amino acids. CDR1 is LGHDT and CDR2 is YNNKEL in the germline V gene (reference sequence).

This clonotype showed up just a few times. The V and J genes are TRBV20-1 and TRBJ2-3; 11 positions match TRBD2. The CDR3 covers 17 residues. The germline CDR1 and CDR2 sequences are DFQATT and SNEGSKA (reference sequence). V trimming: 1 base; J trimming: 4 bases; junction bases outside the gene matches: 10. DNA for the CDR3: TGCAGTGCTAGAGTAGGTAGCGGGAGGGCCTCGTCAGATACGCAGTATTTT. Translating gives CSARVGSGRASSDTQYF.

This clonotype was observed a handful of times. The chain carries TRBV14 and TRBJ2-3, with TRBD2 matching over 13 bases. The CDR3 is 17 residues long. CDR1 is SGHDN, CDR2 FVKESK, per germline. V lost 3 bases and J lost 2; bases outside the gene matches: 5. The CDR3 is CASSHGTSGVYTDTQYF. The DNA for the CDR3 is TGTGCCAGCAGCCACGGGACTAGCGGGGTATACACAGATACGCAGTATTTT.

This clonotype appeared a single time. The V gene is TRBV6-5, the J gene TRBJ2-7; no definite D call. V gave up 3 bases and J gave up 3 bases, with 9 bases separating them. CDR3 length: 13 amino acids. Per the germline V gene, CDR1 is MNHEY and CDR2 is SVGAGI. Here the CDR3 DNA reads TGTGCCAGCAGTTATGGATCGGGCTACGAGCAGTACTTC. Amino acids: CASSYGSGYEQYF.

V is TRBV3-1 and J is TRBJ2-5; 14 bases are a match to TRBD2. The CDR3 length is 17 residues. The V and J ends lost 6 bases and 5 bases, in that order; junction bases with no gene match: 11. In germline, CDR1 is LGHDT, CDR2 YNNKEL (reference sequence). The CDR3 nucleotides read TGTGCCAGCAGGCCCGGGACTAGCGGGAGTGGAGGGGAGACCCAGTACTTC. Translation gives CASRPGTSGSGGETQYF.

The rearrangement links TRBV6-2 or TRBV6-3 to TRBJ1-4; 8 nucleotides line up with TRBD1. V shed 5 bases and J 2 bases; nucleotides not matched to a gene: 10. Germline V gives CDR1 MNHEY, CDR2 SVGEGT. This CDR3 contains 17 residues. This CDR3 is CASSHWTGMKTNEKLFF. The CDR3 nucleotides read TGTGCCAGCAGTCACTGGACAGGGATGAAGACTAATGAAAAACTGTTTTTT.